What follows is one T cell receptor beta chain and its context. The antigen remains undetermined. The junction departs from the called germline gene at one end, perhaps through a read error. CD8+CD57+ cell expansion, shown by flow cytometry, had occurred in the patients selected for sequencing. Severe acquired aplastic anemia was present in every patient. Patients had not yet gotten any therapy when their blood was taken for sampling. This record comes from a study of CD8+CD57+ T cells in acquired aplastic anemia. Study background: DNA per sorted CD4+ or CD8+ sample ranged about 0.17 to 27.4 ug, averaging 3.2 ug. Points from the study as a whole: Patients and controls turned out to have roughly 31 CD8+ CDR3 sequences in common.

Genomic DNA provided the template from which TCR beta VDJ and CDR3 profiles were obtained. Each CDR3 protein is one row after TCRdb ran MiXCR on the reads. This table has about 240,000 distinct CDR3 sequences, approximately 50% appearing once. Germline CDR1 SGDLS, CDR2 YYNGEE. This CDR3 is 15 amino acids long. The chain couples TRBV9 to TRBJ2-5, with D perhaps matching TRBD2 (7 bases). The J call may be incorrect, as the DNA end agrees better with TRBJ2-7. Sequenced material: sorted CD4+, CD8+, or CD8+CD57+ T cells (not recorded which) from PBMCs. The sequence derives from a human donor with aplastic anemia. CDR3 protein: CASSQYGGRRNEQYF. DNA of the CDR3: TGCGCCAGCAGCCAGTACGGGGGGCGTAGAAACGAGCAGTACTTC.